This TCR beta chain emerged from a study of T cell responses to AZD1222 COVID-19 vaccine. Libraries were prepared by immunoSEQ multiplex PCR; TCRdb keeps only in-frame clonotypes and omits some of them. The sample has some 98,000 clones; roughly 90% are singletons. Recipients boosted at about 4 weeks or about 12 weeks are pooled. Overall study results and limits: Across spike, vaccine-associated CD4 TCRs were found, dominant at 160-218 and 743-854. Spike-specific TCRs gained breadth and depth after people received two AZD1222 doses. Donors skewed white British and female; clonal diversity was possibly underestimated.

Germline V gene data show CDR1 as ENHRY and CDR2 as SYGVKD. The CDR3 runs 15 residues. The ends were cut back, 6 bases at V and 8 bases at J, with 17 bases in the middle. Only a few counts were recorded for this clone. What it binds is not known. The clonotype comes from an adult who received the AZD1222 COVID-19 vaccine. The sequencing used peripheral blood, collected 28 days after the second AZD1222 dose. The J gene is TRBJ1-6, the V gene TRBV10-3, with D perhaps matching TRBD1 (5 bases). CDR3: CAIRGVGDGYSPLHF. Written as DNA, the CDR3 is TGTGCCATCAGGGGTGTAGGGGATGGGTATTCACCCCTCCACTTT.